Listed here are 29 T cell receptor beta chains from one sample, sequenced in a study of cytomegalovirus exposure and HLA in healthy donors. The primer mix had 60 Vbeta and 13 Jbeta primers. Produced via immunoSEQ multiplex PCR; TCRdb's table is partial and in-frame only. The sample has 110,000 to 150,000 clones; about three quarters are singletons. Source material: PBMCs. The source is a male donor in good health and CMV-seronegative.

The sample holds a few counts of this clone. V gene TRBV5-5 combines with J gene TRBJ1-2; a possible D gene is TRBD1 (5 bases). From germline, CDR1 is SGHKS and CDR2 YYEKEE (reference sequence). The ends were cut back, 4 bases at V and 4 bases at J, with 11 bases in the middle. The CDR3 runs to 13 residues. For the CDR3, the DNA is TGTGCCAGCAGCCCCGGACATATCTATGGCTACACCTTC. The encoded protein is CASSPGHIYGYTF. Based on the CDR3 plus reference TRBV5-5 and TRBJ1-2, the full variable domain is DAGVTQSPTHLIKTRGQQVTLRCSPISGHKSVSWYQQVLGQGPQFIFQYYEKEERGRGNFPDRFSARQFPNYSSELNVNALLLGDSALYLCASSPGHIYGYTFGSGTRLTVV.

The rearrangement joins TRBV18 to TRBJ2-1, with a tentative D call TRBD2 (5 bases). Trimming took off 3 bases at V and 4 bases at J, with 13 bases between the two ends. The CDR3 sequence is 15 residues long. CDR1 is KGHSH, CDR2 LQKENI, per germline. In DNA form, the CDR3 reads TGTGCCAGCTCACCCGGAGAGGGCTATTACAATGAGCAGTTCTTC. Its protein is CASSPGEGYYNEQFF. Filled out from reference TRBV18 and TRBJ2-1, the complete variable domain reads NAGVMQNPRHLVRRRGQEARLRCSPMKGHSHVYWYRQLPEEGLKFMVYLQKENIIDESGMPKERFSAEFPKEGPSILRIQQVVRGDSAAYFCASSPGEGYYNEQFFGPGTRLTVL.

The CDR3: CASSPYTGGREAFF. DNA for the CDR3: TGTGCCAGCTCACCTTATACGGGGGGAAGGGAAGCTTTCTTT. V and J are TRBV18 and TRBJ1-1, with D possibly matching TRBD1 (5 bases). Germline values: CDR1 KGHSH, CDR2 LQKENI. With 3 bases removed from V and 8 bases from J, the gap between germline ends came to 16 bases. The CDR3 runs 14 residues.

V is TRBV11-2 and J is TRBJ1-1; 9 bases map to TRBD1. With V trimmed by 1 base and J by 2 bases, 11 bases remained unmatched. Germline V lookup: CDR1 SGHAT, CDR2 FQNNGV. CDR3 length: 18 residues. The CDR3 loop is CASSLGRTGESLNTEAFF. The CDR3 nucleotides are TGTGCCAGCAGCTTAGGTCGGACAGGGGAAAGTCTAAACACTGAAGCTTTCTTT.

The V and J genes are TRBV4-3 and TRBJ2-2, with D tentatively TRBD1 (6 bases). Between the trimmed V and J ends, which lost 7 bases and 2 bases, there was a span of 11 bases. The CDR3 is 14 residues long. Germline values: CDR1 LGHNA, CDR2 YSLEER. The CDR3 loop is CASTPGQNTGELFF. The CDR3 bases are TGCGCCAGCACTCCGGGACAAAACACCGGGGAGCTGTTTTTT.

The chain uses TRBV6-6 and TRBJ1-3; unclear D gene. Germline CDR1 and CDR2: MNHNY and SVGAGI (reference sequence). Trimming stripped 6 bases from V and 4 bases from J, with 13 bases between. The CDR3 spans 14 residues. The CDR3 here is CASSLTVSGNTIYF. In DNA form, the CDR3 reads TGTGCCAGCAGCCTTACGGTGTCAGGAAACACCATATATTTT.

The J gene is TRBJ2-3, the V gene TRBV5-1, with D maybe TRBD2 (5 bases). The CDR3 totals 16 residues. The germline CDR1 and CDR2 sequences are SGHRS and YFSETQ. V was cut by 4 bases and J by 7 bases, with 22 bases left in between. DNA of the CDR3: TGCGCCAGCAGCGCGGGCAGGAATCCATATCCCTATACGCAGTATTTT. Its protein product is CASSAGRNPYPYTQYF. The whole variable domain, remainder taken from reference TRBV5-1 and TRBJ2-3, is KAGVTQTPRYLIKTRGQQVTLSCSPISGHRSVSWYQQTPGQGLQFLFEYFSETQRNKGNFPGRFSGRQFSNSRSEMNVSTLELGDSALYLCASSAGRNPYPYTQYFGPGTRLTVL.

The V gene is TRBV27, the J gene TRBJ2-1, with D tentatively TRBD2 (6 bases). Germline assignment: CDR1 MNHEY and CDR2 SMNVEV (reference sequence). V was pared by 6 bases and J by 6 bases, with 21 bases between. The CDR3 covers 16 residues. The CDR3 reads CASRGGSRAKGNEQFF. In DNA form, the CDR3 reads TGTGCCAGCAGGGGGGGTTCGAGGGCAAAGGGCAATGAGCAGTTCTTC.

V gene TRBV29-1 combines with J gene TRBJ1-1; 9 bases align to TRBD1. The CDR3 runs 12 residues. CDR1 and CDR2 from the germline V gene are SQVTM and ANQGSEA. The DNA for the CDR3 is TGCGGTCACAGGGGGCTGGGCACTGAAGCTTTCTTT. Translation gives CGHRGLGTEAFF.

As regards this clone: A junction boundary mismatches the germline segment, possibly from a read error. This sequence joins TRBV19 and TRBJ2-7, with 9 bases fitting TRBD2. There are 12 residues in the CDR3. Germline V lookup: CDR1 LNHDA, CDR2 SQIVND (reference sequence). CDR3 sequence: CASKIASGDLSF. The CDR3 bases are TGTGCCAGTAAGATCGCTAGCGGGGACCTGTCTTTC.

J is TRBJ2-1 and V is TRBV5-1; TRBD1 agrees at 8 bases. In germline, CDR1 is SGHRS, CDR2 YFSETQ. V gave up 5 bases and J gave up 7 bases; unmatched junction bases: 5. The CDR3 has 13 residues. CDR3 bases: TGCGCCAGCAGTGTCCAGGGGGCGAATGAGCAGTTCTTC. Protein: CASSVQGANEQFF.

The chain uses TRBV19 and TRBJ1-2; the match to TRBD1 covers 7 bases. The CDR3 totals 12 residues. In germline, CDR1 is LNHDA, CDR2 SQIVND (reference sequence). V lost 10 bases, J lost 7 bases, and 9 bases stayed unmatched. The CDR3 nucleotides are TGTGCCACTCGAGAGGGGGCGGGTGGCTACACCTTC. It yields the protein CATREGAGGYTF.

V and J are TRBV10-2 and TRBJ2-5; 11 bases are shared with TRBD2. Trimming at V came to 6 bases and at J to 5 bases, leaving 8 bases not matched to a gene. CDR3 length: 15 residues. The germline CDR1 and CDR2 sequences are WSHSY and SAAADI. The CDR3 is CASSLTSGNGETQYF. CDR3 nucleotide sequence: TGCGCCAGCAGCTTGACTAGCGGGAATGGGGAGACCCAGTACTTC.

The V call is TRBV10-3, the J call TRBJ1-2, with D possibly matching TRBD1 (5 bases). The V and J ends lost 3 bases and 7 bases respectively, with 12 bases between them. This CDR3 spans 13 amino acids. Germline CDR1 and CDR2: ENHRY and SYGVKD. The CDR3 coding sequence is TGTGCCATCAGTGAAGGGGTTGAAGTTGGCTACACCTTC. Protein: CAISEGVEVGYTF.

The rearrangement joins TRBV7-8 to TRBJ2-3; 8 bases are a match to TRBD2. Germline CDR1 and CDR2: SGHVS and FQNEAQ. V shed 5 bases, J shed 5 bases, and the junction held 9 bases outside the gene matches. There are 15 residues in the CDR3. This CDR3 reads CASSPEGRGVDTQYF. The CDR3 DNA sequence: TGTGCCAGCAGCCCCGAGGGGCGGGGGGTAGATACGCAGTATTTT.

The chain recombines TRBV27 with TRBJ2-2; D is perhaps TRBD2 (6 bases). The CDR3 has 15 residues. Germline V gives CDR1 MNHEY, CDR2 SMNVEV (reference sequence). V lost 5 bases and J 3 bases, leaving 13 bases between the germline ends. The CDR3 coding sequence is TGTGCCAGCAGTGGGGGACGGGACTACACCGGGGAGCTGTTTTTT. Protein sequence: CASSGGRDYTGELFF.

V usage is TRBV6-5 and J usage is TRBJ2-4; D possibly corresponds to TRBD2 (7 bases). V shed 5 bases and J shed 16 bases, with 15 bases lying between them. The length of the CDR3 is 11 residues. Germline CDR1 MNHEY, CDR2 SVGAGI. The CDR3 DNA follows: TGTGCCAGCAGTGAAGGGGGGGCTTCATACTTC. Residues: CASSEGGASYF.

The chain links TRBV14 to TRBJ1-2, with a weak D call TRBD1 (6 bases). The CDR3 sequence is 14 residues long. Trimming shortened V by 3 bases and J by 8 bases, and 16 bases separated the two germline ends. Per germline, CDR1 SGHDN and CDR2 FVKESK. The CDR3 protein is CASSQGTGMGGYTF. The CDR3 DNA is TGTGCCAGCAGCCAGGGTACAGGGATGGGCGGCTACACCTTC.

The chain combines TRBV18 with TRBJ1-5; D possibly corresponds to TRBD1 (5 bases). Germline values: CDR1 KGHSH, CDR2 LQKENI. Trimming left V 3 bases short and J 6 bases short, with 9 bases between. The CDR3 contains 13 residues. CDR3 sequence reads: CASSPGGTQPQHF. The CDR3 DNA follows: TGTGCCAGCTCACCGGGGGGGACTCAGCCCCAGCATTTT.

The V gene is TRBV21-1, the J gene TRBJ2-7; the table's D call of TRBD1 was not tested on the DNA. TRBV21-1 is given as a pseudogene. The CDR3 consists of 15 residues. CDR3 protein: CAMSHRDRARYEQYF. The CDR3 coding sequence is TGTGCCATGTCTCACCGGGACAGGGCTCGCTACGAGCAGTACTTC.

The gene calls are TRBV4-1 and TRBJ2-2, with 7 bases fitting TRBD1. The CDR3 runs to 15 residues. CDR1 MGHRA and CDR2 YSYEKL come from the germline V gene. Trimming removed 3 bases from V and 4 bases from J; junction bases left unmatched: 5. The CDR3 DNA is TGCGCCAGCAGCCAGGCTTACAGGGGCACCGGGGAGCTGTTTTTT. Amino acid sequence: CASSQAYRGTGELFF.

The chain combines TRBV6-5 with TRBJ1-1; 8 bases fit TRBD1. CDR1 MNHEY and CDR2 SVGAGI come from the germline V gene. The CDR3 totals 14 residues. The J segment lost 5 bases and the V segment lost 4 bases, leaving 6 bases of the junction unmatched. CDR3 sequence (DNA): TGTGCCAGCAGTTCCCACAGGGGGAAGACTGAAGCTTTCTTT. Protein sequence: CASSSHRGKTEAFF.

This CDR3 reads CASSHYGTGLTYEQYF. As DNA, the CDR3 is TGTGCCAGCAGCCATTACGGGACAGGGCTAACCTACGAGCAGTACTTC. The V and J genes are TRBV7-9 and TRBJ2-7; the match to TRBD1 covers 9 bases. V trimming: 5 bases; J trimming: 2 bases; junction bases outside the gene matches: 10. Germline CDR1 reads SEHNR; CDR2 reads FQNEAQ (reference sequence). The length of the CDR3 is 16 residues.

This chain's CDR3 is CASSSRHREGETQYF. Here the CDR3 DNA reads TGTGCCAGCAGCTCCCGTCACAGGGAGGGAGAGACCCAGTACTTC. The V and J genes are TRBV7-8 and TRBJ2-5; weak D call: TRBD2 (7 bases). The V gene lost 4 bases and the J gene lost 4 bases, with 16 bases spanning the gap. This CDR3 has 15 residues. Per the germline V gene, CDR1 is SGHVS and CDR2 is FQNEAQ.

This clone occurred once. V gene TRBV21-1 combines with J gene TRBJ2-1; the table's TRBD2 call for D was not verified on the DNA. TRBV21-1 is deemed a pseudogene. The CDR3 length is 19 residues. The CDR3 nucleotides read TGTGCCAGCAGCATCCGGGACAGGGTCGGCGCGGGAGGGCCTCCGGTGCAGTTCTTC. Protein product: CASSIRDRVGAGGPPVQFF.

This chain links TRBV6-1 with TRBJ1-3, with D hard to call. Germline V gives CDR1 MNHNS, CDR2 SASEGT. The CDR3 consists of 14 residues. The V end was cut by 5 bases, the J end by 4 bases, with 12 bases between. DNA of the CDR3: TGTGCCAGCAGTAAATCCGGGGAGGGAAACACCATATATTTT. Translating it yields CASSKSGEGNTIYF.

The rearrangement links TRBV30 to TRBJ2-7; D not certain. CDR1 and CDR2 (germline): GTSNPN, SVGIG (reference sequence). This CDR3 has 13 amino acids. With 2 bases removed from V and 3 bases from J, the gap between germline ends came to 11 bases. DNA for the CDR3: TGTGCCTGGAGTCCCGGGTTGGGCTACGAGCAGTACTTC. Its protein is CAWSPGLGYEQYF.

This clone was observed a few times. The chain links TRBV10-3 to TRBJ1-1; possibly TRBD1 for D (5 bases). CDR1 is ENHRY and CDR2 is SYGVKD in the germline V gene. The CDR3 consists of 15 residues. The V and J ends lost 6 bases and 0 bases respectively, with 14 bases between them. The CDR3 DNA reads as TGTGCCATCAGCGATTCAGGGTCCCTGAACACTGAAGCTTTCTTT. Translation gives CAISDSGSLNTEAFF.

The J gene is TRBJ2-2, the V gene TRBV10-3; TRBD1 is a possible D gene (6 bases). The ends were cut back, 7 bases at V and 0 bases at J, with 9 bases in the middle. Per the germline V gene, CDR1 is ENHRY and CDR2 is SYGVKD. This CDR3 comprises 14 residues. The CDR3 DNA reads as TGTGCCATCAAAGGACAGTCGAACACCGGGGAGCTGTTTTTT. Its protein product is CAIKGQSNTGELFF.